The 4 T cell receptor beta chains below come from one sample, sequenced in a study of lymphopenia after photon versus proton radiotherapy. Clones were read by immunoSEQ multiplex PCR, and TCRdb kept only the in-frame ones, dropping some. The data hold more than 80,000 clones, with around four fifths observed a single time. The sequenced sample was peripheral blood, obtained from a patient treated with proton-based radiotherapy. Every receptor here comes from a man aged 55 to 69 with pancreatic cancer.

For the CDR3, the DNA is TGTGCCAGCAGCAAACTGGGGTCCGAGCAGTACTTC. Its translation is CASSKLGSEQYF. The chain has TRBV28 and TRBJ2-7; D not certain. V dropped 6 bases and J dropped 6 bases, with 12 bases sitting between them. The CDR3 spans 12 residues. Germline values: CDR1 MDHEN, CDR2 SYDVKM.

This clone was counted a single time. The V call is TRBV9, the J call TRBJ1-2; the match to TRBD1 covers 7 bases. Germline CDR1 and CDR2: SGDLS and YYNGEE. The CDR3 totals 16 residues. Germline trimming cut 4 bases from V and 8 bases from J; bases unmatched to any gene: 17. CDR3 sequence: CASSQLARQGISGYTF. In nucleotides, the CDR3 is TGTGCCAGCAGCCAACTCGCTCGACAGGGTATCTCCGGCTACACCTTC.

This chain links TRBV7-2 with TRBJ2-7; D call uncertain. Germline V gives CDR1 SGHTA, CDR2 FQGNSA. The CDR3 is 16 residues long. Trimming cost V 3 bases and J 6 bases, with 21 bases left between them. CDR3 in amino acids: CASSFGRTAPLSEQYF. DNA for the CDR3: TGTGCCAGCAGCTTCGGCCGGACGGCACCCCTATCCGAGCAGTACTTC.

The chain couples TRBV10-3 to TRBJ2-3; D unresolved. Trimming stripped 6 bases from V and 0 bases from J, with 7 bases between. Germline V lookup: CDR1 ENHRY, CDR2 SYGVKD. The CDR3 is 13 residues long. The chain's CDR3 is CAIRTLSTDTQYF. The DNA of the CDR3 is TGTGCCATCAGGACTCTAAGCACAGATACGCAGTATTTT.